The clone carrying this T cell receptor (beta chain) came up many times. Its antigen remains unidentified. With 10-nucleotide random UMIs, 5'RACE was used to make the cDNA. TCRdb re-derived calls from the 5' RACE reads in MiXCR, one entry per CDR3 protein. The sample lists some 70,000 distinct CDR3 sequences, 3% to 4% seen once, with approximately 3.7% in the top ten. This sample was included in a study of neurological immune-mediated disorders. Study information: The roughly 34 patients with multiple sclerosis comprised about 31 relapsing-remitting cases and 3 secondary progressive cases. Study-wide results and caveats: The greatest degree of TCR clonal expansion was observed in HTLV-1-associated myelopathy, with the lowest in multiple sclerosis, below that of healthy controls. A possible signature appeared as one related-CDR3 cluster, in which phylogenetic grouping placed the repertoires of 18 of 34 multiple sclerosis patients.

From germline, CDR1 is DFQATT and CDR2 SNEGSKA (reference sequence). Deletions cut 6 bases from V and 4 bases from J, with 18 bases between. The CDR3 is 14 residues long. The V and J genes are TRBV20-1 and TRBJ1-2; perhaps TRBD1 as D (5 bases). Source material: PBMCs. The TCR comes from a man aged 35-49 years with multiple sclerosis. CDR3 coding DNA: TGCAGTGCCATAGTCGGGCAGGGAATCTATGGCTACACCTTC. It encodes CSAIVGQGIYGYTF.